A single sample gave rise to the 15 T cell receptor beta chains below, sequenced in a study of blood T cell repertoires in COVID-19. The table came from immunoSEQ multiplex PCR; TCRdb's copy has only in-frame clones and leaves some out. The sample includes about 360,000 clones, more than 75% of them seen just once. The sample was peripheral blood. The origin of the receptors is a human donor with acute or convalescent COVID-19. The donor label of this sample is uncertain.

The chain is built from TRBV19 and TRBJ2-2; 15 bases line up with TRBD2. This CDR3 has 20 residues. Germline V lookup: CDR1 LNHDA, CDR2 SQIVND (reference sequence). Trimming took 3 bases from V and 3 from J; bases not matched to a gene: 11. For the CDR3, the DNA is TGTGCCAGTAGTATTGTATATTCCGGGACTAGCGGGGGGCACACCGGGGAGCTGTTTTTT. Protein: CASSIVYSGTSGGHTGELFF.

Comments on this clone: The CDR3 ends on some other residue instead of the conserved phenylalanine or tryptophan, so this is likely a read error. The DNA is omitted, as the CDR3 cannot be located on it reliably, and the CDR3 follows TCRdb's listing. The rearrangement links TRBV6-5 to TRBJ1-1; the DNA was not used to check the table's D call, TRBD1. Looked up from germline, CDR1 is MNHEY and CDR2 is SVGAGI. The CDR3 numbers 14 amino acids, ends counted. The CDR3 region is CASKENTGTGGITG.

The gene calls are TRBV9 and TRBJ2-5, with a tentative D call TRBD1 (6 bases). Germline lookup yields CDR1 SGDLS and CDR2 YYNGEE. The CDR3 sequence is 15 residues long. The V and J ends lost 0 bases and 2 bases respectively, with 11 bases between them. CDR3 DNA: TGTGCCAGCAGCGTAGCAGGGGTGAAGCAAGAGACCCAGTACTTC. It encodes CASSVAGVKQETQYF.

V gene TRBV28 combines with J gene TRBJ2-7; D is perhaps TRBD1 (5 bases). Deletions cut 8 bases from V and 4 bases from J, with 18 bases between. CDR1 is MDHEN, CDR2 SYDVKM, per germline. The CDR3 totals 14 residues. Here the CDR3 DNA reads TGTGCCAGCTTCCCCTCCGGCAGGGTTTACGAGCAGTACTTC. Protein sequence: CASFPSGRVYEQYF. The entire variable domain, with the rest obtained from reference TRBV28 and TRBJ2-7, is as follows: DVKVTQSSRYLVKRTGEKVFLECVQDMDHENMFWYRQDPGLGLRLIYFSYDVKMKEKGDIPEGYSVSREKKERFSLILESASTNQTSMYLCASFPSGRVYEQYFGPGTRLTVT.

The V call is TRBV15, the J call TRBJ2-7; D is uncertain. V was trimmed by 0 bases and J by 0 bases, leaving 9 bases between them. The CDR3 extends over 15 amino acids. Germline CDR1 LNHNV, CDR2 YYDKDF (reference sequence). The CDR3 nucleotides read TGTGCCACCAGCAGAGAAGCTGGTCCCTCCTACGAGCAGTACTTC. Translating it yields CATSREAGPSYEQYF.

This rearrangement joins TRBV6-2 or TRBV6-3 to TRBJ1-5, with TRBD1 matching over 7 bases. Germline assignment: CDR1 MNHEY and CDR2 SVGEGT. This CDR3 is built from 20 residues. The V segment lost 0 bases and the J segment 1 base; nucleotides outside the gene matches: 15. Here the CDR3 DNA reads TGTGCCAGCAGTTACTCGATCCACAGGGGAGGTGAGGTGAGCAATCAGCCCCAGCATTTT. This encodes CASSYSIHRGGEVSNQPQHF.

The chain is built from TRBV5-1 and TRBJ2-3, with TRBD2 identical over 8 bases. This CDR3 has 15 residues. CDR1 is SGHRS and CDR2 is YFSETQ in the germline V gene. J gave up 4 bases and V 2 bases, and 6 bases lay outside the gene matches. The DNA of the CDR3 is TGCGCCAGCAGCTTCCTAGCGGGTGCGGCAGATACGCAGTATTTT. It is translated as CASSFLAGAADTQYF.

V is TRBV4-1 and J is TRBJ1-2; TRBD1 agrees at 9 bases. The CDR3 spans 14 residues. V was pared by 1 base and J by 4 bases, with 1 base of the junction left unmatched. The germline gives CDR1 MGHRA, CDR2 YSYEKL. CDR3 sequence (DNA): TGCGCCAGCAGCCAAGGGGACAGGGCCTATGGCTACACCTTC. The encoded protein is CASSQGDRAYGYTF.

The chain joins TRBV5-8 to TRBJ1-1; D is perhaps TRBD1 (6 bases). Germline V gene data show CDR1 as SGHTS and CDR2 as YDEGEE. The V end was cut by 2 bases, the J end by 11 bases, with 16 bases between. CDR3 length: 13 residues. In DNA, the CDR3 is TGTGCCAGCAGCTTTACGGGACAAAGATTCGCTTTCTTT. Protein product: CASSFTGQRFAFF.

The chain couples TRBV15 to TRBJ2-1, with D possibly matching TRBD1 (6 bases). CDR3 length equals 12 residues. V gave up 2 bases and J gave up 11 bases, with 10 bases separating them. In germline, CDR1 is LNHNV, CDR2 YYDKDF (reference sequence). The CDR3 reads CATSRNQGKQFF. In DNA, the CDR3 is TGTGCCACCAGCAGAAATCAGGGGAAGCAGTTCTTC.

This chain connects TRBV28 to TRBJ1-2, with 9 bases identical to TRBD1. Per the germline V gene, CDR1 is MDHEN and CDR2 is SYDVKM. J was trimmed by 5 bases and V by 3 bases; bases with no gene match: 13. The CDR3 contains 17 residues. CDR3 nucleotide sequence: TGTGCCAGCAGTTTTCTGAGGGACAGGGTGCTCGGGTATGGCTACACCTTC. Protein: CASSFLRDRVLGYGYTF.

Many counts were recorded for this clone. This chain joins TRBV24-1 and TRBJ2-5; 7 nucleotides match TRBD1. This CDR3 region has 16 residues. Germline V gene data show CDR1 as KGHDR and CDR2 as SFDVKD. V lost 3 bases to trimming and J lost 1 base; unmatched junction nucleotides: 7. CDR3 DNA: TGTGCCACCAGTGATGTTACAGGGGCCCTCCAAGAGACCCAGTACTTC. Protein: CATSDVTGALQETQYF.

The DNA for the CDR3 is TGCAGCGTGGGCAGAGGGGGGGGGACGAACACTGAAGCTTTCTTT. Its translation: CSVGRGGGTNTEAFF. The chain carries TRBV29-1 and TRBJ1-1; D is perhaps TRBD1 (6 bases). The CDR3 runs 15 residues. Per the germline V gene, CDR1 is SQVTM and CDR2 is ANQGSEA. V lost 6 bases to trimming and J lost 1 base, with 18 bases between them.

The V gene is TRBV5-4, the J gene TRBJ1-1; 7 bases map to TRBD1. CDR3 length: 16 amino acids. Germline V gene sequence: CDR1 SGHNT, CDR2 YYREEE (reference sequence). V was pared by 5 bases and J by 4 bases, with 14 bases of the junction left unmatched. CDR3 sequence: CASSSPGQPFGTEAFF. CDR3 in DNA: TGTGCCAGCAGTTCACCGGGACAGCCTTTTGGCACTGAAGCTTTCTTT.

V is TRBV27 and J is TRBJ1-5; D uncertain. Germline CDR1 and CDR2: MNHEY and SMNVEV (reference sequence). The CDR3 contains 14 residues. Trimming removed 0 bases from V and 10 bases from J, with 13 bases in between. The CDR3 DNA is TGTGCCAGCAGTTTATCGGCGGCAAGTGGACCCCAGCATTTT. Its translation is CASSLSAASGPQHF.